This TCR beta chain was recovered during a study of T cell clusters in autoimmune cytopenias. Multiplex touch-down PCR amplified TRB using TRB-A and TRB-B pools in one tube. TCRdb re-called the multiplex PCR reads; every CDR3 protein appears as one record, without DNA. This sample contains approximately 13,000 distinct CDR3 sequences. The V gene's germline CDR1 is GTSNPN and CDR2 SVGIG (reference sequence). There are 17 residues in the CDR3. TRB was amplified from approximately 230 ng of peripheral blood genomic DNA per sample. These data also formed part of another study, on T cell repertoires in aging, cancer and after chemotherapy.

The sequencing input was peripheral blood. The sequence derives from a human donor in good health. This chain connects TRBV30 to TRBJ2-2; TCRdb names TRBD2, which stays unverified in the absence of DNA. CDR3 amino acids: CAWSKGLAGAHTGELFF.